Presented here are 23 T cell receptor beta chains from one specimen sequenced in a study of PD-1 blockade in mismatch repair-deficient tumors. Clones were sequenced by immunoSEQ multiplex PCR, and TCRdb holds only the in-frame ones, with some missing. The sample contains about 79,000 clones, more than 80% of which appear only once. The sample was peripheral blood, taken 44 weeks after starting pembrolizumab. These receptors all stem from an adult with mismatch repair-deficient cancer.

The chain links TRBV11-2 to TRBJ2-1; D is perhaps TRBD2 (5 bases). Germline V gene sequence: CDR1 SGHAT, CDR2 FQNNGV. V lost 5 bases and J lost 6, with 17 bases in between. The length of the CDR3 is 15 residues. The CDR3 region is CASSILQGAVNEQFF. Here the CDR3 DNA reads TGTGCCAGCAGCATACTTCAAGGAGCGGTCAATGAGCAGTTCTTC.

The chain couples TRBV30 to TRBJ2-1; tentative D call: TRBD1 (6 bases). V lost 4 bases and J 2 bases, leaving 12 bases between the germline ends. Per germline, CDR1 GTSNPN and CDR2 SVGIG (reference sequence). CDR3 length: 14 amino acids. Written as DNA, the CDR3 is TGTGCCTGGAAAACAGGGAAAGCCTACAATGAGCAGTTCTTC. Residues: CAWKTGKAYNEQFF.

The chain combines TRBV7-9 with TRBJ1-1; D ambiguous. This CDR3 has 14 residues. The germline CDR1 and CDR2 sequences are SEHNR and FQNEAQ (reference sequence). With 4 bases removed from V and 2 bases from J, the gap between germline ends came to 11 bases. DNA for the CDR3: TGTGCCAGCAGCTCCAACAGCTATAACACTGAAGCTTTCTTT. It specifies CASSSNSYNTEAFF.

The chain combines TRBV6-1 with TRBJ2-7; no clear D gene. The V gene lost 6 bases and the J gene lost 3 bases, with 15 bases spanning the gap. The CDR3 is 14 residues long. Germline values: CDR1 MNHNS, CDR2 SASEGT. The CDR3 DNA reads TGTGCCAGCAGGACCGACTCCTCGGGCTACGAGCAGTACTTC. This codes for CASRTDSSGYEQYF.

The chain links TRBV12-5 to TRBJ2-2, with 8 bases lining up with TRBD2. There are 17 residues in the CDR3. The germline CDR1 and CDR2 sequences are LGHNT and FRNRAP. The J segment lost 3 bases and the V segment lost 7 bases, leaving 13 bases of the junction unmatched. This chain's CDR3 is CASAWGAGVSDTGELFF. Written as DNA, the CDR3 is TGTGCTAGTGCATGGGGAGCGGGAGTCTCAGACACCGGGGAGCTGTTTTTT.

The chain uses TRBV2 and TRBJ1-1; D ambiguous. Germline CDR1 is SNHLY and CDR2 is FYNNEI. Trimming removed 7 bases from V and 0 bases from J, with 6 bases in between. CDR3 length: 12 amino acids. This CDR3 is CASTEMNTEAFF. The CDR3 region has the DNA TGTGCCAGCACCGAGATGAACACTGAAGCTTTCTTT.

The chain combines TRBV4-1 with TRBJ1-3, with D possibly being TRBD1 (5 bases). Germline lookup yields CDR1 MGHRA and CDR2 YSYEKL. V lost 3 bases and J lost 0, with 9 bases in between. This CDR3 spans 15 amino acids. The CDR3 sequence: CASSHVGVSGNTIYF. The CDR3 DNA reads TGCGCCAGCAGCCACGTGGGGGTCTCTGGAAACACCATATATTTT.

This clone was seen a few times. The chain employs TRBV19 and TRBJ1-5, with D possibly TRBD1 on 6 matching bases. CDR1 and CDR2 (germline): LNHDA, SQIVND (reference sequence). The V end was cut by 3 bases, the J end by 8 bases, with 14 bases between. The CDR3 is 14 residues long. The CDR3 DNA reads TGTGCCAGTAGTATGCTTCCAGGGGCAAAGCCCCAGCATTTT. It is translated as CASSMLPGAKPQHF.

The chain has TRBV4-2 and TRBJ2-7, with 7 positions matching TRBD1. With V trimmed by 4 bases and J by 10 bases, 7 bases remained unmatched. The CDR3 contains 12 residues. Germline V gene data show CDR1 as LGHNA and CDR2 as YNFKEQ. CDR3 DNA: TGTGCCAGCAGCCCTGACAGGGTAAAACAGTACTTC. Amino acid sequence: CASSPDRVKQYF.

The rearrangement uses TRBV27 and TRBJ2-7, with 11 bases aligning to TRBD2. The germline V gene has CDR1 MNHEY and CDR2 SMNVEV (reference sequence). The CDR3 is made up of 15 amino acids. The ends lost 0 bases at V and 2 bases at J; junction bases unmatched: 0. Here the CDR3 DNA reads TGTGCCAGCAGTTTATCACTAGCGGGAGCCTACGAGCAGTACTTC. It is translated as CASSLSLAGAYEQYF.

This chain joins TRBV5-1 and TRBJ2-7; TRBD2 agrees at 9 bases. This CDR3 spans 13 amino acids. The germline V gene has CDR1 SGHRS and CDR2 YFSETQ. Trimming at V came to 8 bases and at J to 2 bases, leaving 5 bases not matched to a gene. The CDR3 DNA reads TGCGCCAGTGCGGGAGGGCCAGCCTACGAGCAGTACTTC. This codes for CASAGGPAYEQYF. The full variable domain, rest sourced from reference TRBV5-1 and TRBJ2-7, is KAGVTQTPRYLIKTRGQQVTLSCSPISGHRSVSWYQQTPGQGLQFLFEYFSETQRNKGNFPGRFSGRQFSNSRSEMNVSTLELGDSALYLCASAGGPAYEQYFGPGTRLTVT.

The rearrangement uses TRBV7-2 and TRBJ1-1; D ambiguous. The V and J ends lost 3 bases and 6 bases respectively, with 14 bases between them. This CDR3 has 14 amino acids. The germline V gene has CDR1 SGHTA and CDR2 FQGNSA. The CDR3 protein is CASSFRGSGAEAFF. The DNA of the CDR3 is TGTGCCAGCAGCTTTAGAGGGTCTGGGGCTGAAGCTTTCTTT.

V and J are TRBV11-3 and TRBJ2-7; TRBD2 matches at 9 bases. CDR3 length: 15 residues. The V segment lost 0 bases and the J segment 2 bases; nucleotides outside the gene matches: 2. Per germline, CDR1 SGHNT and CDR2 YENEEA. CDR3 DNA sequence: TGTGCCAGCAGCTTAGAAGCTAGCGGGACCTACGAGCAGTACTTC. This codes for CASSLEASGTYEQYF.

This clone has more than one count but fewer than ten. This rearrangement joins TRBV12-5 to TRBJ1-4; D not certain. With 1 base removed from V and 6 bases from J, the gap between germline ends came to 9 bases. The CDR3 totals 14 residues. CDR1 and CDR2 (germline): LGHNT, FRNRAP. The chain's CDR3 is CASGLDRLDEKLFF. DNA of the CDR3: TGTGCTAGTGGTTTGGACAGACTCGATGAAAAACTGTTTTTT.

This clone was recorded a few times. This sequence joins TRBV7-3 and TRBJ2-2; 8 bases are shared with TRBD2. CDR3 size: 15 residues. The trim removed 2 bases at V and 6 bases at J, leaving 5 bases unmatched. Per the germline V gene, CDR1 is SGHTA and CDR2 is FQGTGA. CDR3 protein: CASSLAAGVPGELFF. The CDR3 DNA follows: TGTGCCAGCAGCTTAGCAGCGGGAGTTCCCGGGGAGCTGTTTTTT.

The CDR3 DNA follows: TGTGCCAGCAGCGCCTTTCAGTTCCCCGGGGAGCTGTTTTTT. Its translation: CASSAFQFPGELFF. The chain uses TRBV9 and TRBJ2-2; D unresolved. This CDR3 has 14 amino acids. Germline CDR1 is SGDLS and CDR2 is YYNGEE. The V end was cut by 3 bases, the J end by 6 bases, with 12 bases between.

The chain carries TRBV10-3 and TRBJ2-2; 7 nucleotides line up with TRBD2. With V trimmed by 2 bases and J by 9 bases, 9 bases remained unmatched. CDR1 ENHRY and CDR2 SYGVKD come from the germline V gene. The CDR3 extends over 15 amino acids. The DNA of the CDR3 is TGTGCCATCAGTGAGGGGAATAGCGGGCCCCGGGAGCTGTTTTTT. This gives the protein CAISEGNSGPRELFF.

The V call is TRBV18, the J call TRBJ1-1; no firm D call. The CDR3 loop spans 12 amino acids. V shed 1 base and J shed 4 bases, with 4 bases lying between them. CDR1 KGHSH and CDR2 LQKENI come from the germline V gene. For the CDR3, the DNA is TGTGCCAGCTCACCACTGTCCACTGAAGCTTTCTTT. The encoded protein is CASSPLSTEAFF. Based on the CDR3 plus reference TRBV18 and TRBJ1-1, the full variable domain is NAGVMQNPRHLVRRRGQEARLRCSPMKGHSHVYWYRQLPEEGLKFMVYLQKENIIDESGMPKERFSAEFPKEGPSILRIQQVVRGDSAAYFCASSPLSTEAFFGQGTRLTVV.

The chain couples TRBV5-8 to TRBJ1-1; D gene unclear. V was shortened by 1 base and J by 0 bases, with 4 bases between the two germline ends. The CDR3 extends over 13 amino acids. Germline lookup yields CDR1 SGHTS and CDR2 YDEGEE. The CDR3, as DNA: TGTGCCAGCAGCTTGATCCTGAACACTGAAGCTTTCTTT. Translating it yields CASSLILNTEAFF.

This chain joins TRBV9 and TRBJ2-2; D may be TRBD1 or TRBD2 (5 bases each). The CDR3 is 14 amino acids. Germline values: CDR1 SGDLS, CDR2 YYNGEE. V was trimmed by 0 bases and J by 6 bases, leaving 9 bases between them. CDR3 coding DNA: TGTGCCAGCAGCGTAGCCCTGGGGGCCGGGGAGCTGTTTTTT. Protein product: CASSVALGAGELFF.

This clone was seen more than once but under ten times. The chain links TRBV10-3 to TRBJ2-3; 7 nucleotides align to TRBD2. Looked up from germline, CDR1 is ENHRY and CDR2 is SYGVKD. CDR3 length: 16 amino acids. V was pared by 3 bases and J by 1 base, with 7 bases of the junction left unmatched. CDR3 sequence reads: CAISDPSGRGTDTQYF. CDR3 bases: TGTGCCATCAGTGACCCTAGTGGGAGGGGCACAGATACGCAGTATTTT.

CDR3 bases: TGTGCCTGGAGTGACATATGGGGCGGGAGGGTCGCAGATACGCAGTATTTT. Amino acids: CAWSDIWGGRVADTQYF. The chain combines TRBV30 with TRBJ2-3, with 9 bases identical to TRBD2. Germline lookup yields CDR1 GTSNPN and CDR2 SVGIG (reference sequence). V lost 1 base and J lost 4; bases outside the gene matches: 12. The CDR3 extends over 17 amino acids.

The chain uses TRBV18 and TRBJ1-1; no clear D gene. The germline V gene encodes CDR1 KGHSH and CDR2 LQKENI. V was cut by 3 bases and J by 4 bases, with 12 bases left in between. The CDR3 consists of 14 residues. CDR3 sequence reads: CASSPTHGSTEAFF. The CDR3 nucleotides are TGTGCCAGCTCACCTACCCATGGGAGCACTGAAGCTTTCTTT.